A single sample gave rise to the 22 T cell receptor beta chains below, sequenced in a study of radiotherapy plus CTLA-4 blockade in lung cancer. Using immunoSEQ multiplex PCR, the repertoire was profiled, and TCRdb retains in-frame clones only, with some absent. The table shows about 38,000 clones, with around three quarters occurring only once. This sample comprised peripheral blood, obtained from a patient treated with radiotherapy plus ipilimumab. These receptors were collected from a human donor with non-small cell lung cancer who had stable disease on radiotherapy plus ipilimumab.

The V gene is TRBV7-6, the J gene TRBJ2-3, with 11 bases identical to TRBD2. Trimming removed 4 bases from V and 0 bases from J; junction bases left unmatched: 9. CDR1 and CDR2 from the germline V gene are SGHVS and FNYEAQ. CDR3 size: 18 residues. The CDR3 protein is CASSSTVAGGASTDTQYF. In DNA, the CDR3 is TGTGCCAGCAGCTCGACTGTAGCGGGGGGGGCCAGCACAGATACGCAGTATTTT.

The CDR3 here is CASSYSVENEQYF. CDR3 DNA: TGTGCCAGCAGTTACTCAGTAGAAAACGAGCAGTACTTC. The chain is built from TRBV6-5 and TRBJ2-7; no reliable D call. Per the germline V gene, CDR1 is MNHEY and CDR2 is SVGAGI. The CDR3 is made up of 13 amino acids. The V end was cut by 0 bases, the J end by 5 bases, with 8 bases between.

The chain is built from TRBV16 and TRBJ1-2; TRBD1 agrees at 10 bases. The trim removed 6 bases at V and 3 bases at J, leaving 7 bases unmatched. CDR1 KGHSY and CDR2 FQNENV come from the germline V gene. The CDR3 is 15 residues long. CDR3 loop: CASRKTGGEDYGYTF. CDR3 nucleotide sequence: TGTGCCAGCAGAAAGACAGGGGGCGAGGACTATGGCTACACCTTC.

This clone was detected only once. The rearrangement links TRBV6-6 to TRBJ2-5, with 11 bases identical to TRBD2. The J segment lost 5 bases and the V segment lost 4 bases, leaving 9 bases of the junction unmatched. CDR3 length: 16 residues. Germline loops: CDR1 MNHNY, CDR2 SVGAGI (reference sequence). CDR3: CASSLDGLAGGETQYF. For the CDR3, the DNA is TGTGCCAGCAGTTTGGACGGACTAGCGGGCGGTGAGACCCAGTACTTC.

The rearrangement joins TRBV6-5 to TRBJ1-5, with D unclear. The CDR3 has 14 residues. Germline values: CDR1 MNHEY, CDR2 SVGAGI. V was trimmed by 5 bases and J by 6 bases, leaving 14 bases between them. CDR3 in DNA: TGTGCCAGCAGTGCCCTAAAATGGGTTCAGCCCCAGCATTTT. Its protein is CASSALKWVQPQHF.

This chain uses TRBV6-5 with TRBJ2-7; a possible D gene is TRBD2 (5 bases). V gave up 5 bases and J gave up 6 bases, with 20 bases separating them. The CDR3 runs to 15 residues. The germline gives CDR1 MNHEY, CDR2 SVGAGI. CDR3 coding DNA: TGTGCCAGCAGTCCCAAAAAGGTTGGTGGGAGCGAGCAGTACTTC. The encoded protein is CASSPKKVGGSEQYF.

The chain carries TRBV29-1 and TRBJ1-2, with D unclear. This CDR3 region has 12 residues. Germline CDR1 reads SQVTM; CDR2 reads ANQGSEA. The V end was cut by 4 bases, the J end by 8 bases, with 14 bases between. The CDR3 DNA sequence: TGCAGCGTTGTGGAAGAGGCTCAGGGCTACACCTTC. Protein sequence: CSVVEEAQGYTF. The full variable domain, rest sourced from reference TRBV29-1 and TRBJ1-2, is SAVISQKPSRDICQRGTSLTIQCQVDSQVTMMFWYRQQPGQSLTLIATANQGSEATYESGFVIDKFPISRPNLTFSTLTVSNMSPEDSSIYLCSVVEEAQGYTFGSGTRLTVV.

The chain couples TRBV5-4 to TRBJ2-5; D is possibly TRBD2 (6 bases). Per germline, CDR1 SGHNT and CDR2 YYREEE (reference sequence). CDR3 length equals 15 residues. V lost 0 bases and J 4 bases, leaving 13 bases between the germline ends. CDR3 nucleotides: TGTGCCAGCAGCTTGGGTAGCGGTGAGGGAGAGACCCAGTACTTC. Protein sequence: CASSLGSGEGETQYF.

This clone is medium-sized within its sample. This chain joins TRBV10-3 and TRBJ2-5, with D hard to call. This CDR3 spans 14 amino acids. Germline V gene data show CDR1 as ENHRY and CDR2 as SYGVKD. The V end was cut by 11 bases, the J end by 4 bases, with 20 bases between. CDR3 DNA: TGTGCCGTGGCCGGCAGGTCTGGGCCAGAGACCCAGTACTTC. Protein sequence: CAVAGRSGPETQYF.

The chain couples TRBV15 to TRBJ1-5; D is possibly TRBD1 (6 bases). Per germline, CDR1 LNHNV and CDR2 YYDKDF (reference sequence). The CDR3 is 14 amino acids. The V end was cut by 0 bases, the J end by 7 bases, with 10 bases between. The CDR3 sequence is CATSREGGGQPQHF. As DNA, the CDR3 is TGTGCCACCAGCAGAGAGGGGGGCGGCCAGCCCCAGCATTTT.

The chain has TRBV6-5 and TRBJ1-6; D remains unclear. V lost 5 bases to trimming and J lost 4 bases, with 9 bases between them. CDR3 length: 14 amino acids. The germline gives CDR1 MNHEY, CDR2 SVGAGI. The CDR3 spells CASSEDLYNSPLHF. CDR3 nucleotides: TGTGCCAGCAGTGAAGACCTGTATAATTCACCCCTCCACTTT.

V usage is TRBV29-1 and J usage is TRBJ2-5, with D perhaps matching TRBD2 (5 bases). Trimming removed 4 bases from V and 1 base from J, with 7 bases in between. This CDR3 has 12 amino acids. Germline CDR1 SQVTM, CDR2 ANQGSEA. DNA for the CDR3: TGCAGCGTTGGGACTGCCCAAGAGACCCAGTACTTC. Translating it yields CSVGTAQETQYF. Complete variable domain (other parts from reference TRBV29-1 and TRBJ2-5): SAVISQKPSRDICQRGTSLTIQCQVDSQVTMMFWYRQQPGQSLTLIATANQGSEATYESGFVIDKFPISRPNLTFSTLTVSNMSPEDSSIYLCSVGTAQETQYFGPGTRLLVL.

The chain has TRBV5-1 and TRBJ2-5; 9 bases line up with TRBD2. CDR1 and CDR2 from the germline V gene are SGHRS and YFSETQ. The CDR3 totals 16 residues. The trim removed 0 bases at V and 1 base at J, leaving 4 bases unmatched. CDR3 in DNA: TGCGCCAGCAGCTTGGAGCCAGCGGGGGGCCAAGAGACCCAGTACTTC. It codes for CASSLEPAGGQETQYF.

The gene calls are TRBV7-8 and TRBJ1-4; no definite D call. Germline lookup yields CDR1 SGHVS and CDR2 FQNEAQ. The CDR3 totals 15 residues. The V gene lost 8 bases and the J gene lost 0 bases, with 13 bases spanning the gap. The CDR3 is CASRSQLATNEKLFF. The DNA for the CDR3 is TGTGCCAGCCGATCACAGCTTGCAACTAATGAAAAACTGTTTTTT.

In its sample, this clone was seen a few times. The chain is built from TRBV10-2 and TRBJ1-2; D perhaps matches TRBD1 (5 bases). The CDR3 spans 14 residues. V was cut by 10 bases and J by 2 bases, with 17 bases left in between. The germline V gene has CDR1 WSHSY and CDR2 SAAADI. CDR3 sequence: CATTLGGDNYGYTF. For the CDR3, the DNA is TGCGCCACAACCCTGGGGGGAGACAACTATGGCTACACCTTC.

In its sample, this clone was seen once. The CDR3 sequence is CSVTTGVSKNIQYF. The CDR3 region has the DNA TGCAGCGTTACCACAGGGGTGTCCAAAAACATTCAGTACTTC. The chain links TRBV29-1 to TRBJ2-4, with 7 bases identical to TRBD1. This CDR3 spans 14 amino acids. Per the germline V gene, CDR1 is SQVTM and CDR2 is ANQGSEA. The V and J ends lost 5 bases and 2 bases, in that order; junction bases with no gene match: 6.

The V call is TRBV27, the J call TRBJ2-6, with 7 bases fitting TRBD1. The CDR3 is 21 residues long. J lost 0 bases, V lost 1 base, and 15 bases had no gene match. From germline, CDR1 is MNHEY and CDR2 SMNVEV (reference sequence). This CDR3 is CASSLWVSGSRGISGANVLTF. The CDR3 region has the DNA TGTGCCAGCAGTTTATGGGTGTCGGGCAGCAGGGGGATCTCTGGGGCCAACGTCCTGACTTTC.

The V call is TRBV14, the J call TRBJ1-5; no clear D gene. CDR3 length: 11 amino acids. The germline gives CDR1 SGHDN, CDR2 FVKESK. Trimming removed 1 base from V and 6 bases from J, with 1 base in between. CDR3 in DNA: TGTGCCAGCAGCCAAGTTCAGCCCCAGCATTTT. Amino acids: CASSQVQPQHF.

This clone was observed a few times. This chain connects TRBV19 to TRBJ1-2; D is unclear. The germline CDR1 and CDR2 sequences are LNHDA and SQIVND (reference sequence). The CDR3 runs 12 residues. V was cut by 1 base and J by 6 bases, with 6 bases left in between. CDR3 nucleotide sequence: TGTGCCAGTAGTATAGTAGGCGATGGCTACACCTTC. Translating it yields CASSIVGDGYTF.

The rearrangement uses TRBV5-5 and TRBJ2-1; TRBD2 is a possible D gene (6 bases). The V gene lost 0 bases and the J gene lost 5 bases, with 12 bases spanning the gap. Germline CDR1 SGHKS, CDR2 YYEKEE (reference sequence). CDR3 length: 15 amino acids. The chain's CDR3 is CASSLEAGIHNEQFF. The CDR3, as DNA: TGTGCCAGCAGCTTGGAGGCGGGAATCCACAATGAGCAGTTCTTC. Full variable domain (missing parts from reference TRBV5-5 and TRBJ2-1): DAGVTQSPTHLIKTRGQQVTLRCSPISGHKSVSWYQQVLGQGPQFIFQYYEKEERGRGNFPDRFSARQFPNYSSELNVNALLLGDSALYLCASSLEAGIHNEQFFGPGTRLTVL.

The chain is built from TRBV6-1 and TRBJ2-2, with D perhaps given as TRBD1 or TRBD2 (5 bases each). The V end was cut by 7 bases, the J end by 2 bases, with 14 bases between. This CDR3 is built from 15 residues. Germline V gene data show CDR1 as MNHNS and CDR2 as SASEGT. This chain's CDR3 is CASKMGRANTGELFF. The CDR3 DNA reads TGTGCCAGCAAGATGGGACGGGCTAACACCGGGGAGCTGTTTTTT.

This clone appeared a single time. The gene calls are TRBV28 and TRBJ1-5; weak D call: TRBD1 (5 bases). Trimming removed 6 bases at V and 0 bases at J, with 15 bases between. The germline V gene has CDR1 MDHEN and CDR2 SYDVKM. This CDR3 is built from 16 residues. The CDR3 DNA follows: TGTGCCAGCAGCTTCCCACCGGGGGGTAGCAATCAGCCCCAGCATTTT. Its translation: CASSFPPGGSNQPQHF.